The entry below gives a single TCR beta chain sequence along with its context. At one end the junction does not follow the germline gene, possibly because of a read error. CDR1 SGHAT and CDR2 FQNNGV come from the germline V gene. The CDR3 loop spans 14 amino acids. TCRbeta libraries were built with three rounds of nested PCR, modified from ARM-PCR. From the multiplex PCR reads, TCRdb called clonotypes with MiXCR, one entry per CDR3 protein. The sample carries tens of thousands of distinct CDR3 sequences, about two thirds recorded once. The data belong to a study of tumor and adjacent non-tumor tissue in lung cancer. This sample's RNA came from whole unsorted tissue.

V gene TRBV11-2 combines with J gene TRBJ1-6, with D possibly TRBD1 on 6 matching bases. The sequencing sample was made of lung tumor tissue. This clonotype was obtained from a woman in her forties with non-small cell lung cancer. CDR3 in amino acids: CAISSGQPLLALHF. CDR3 DNA: TGTGCCATCAGCTCCGGACAGCCTCTTTTGGCCCTCCACTTT.